These 3 T cell receptor beta chains share one sample of origin, sequenced in a study of blood T cells in healthy people across ages. Primed by a sample-barcoded 5' primer and a J-beta primer mix, a second PCR proceeded for about 7 to 12 cycles. TCRdb redid the calling of the 5' RACE reads with MiXCR, one entry per CDR3 protein. The sample has 1.5 million to 2 million distinct CDR3 sequences, about 50% seen once. The sequenced sample was blood. These receptors all come from a woman between 35 and 50 years old in good health.

This chain connects TRBV7-2 to TRBJ2-5; D is undetermined. Trimming removed 4 bases at V and 11 bases at J, with 14 bases between. The germline CDR1 and CDR2 sequences are SGHTA and FQGNSA. CDR3 size: 12 residues. Here the CDR3 reads CASSSPGPEQYF. The CDR3 DNA reads as TGTGCCAGCAGCTCTCCCGGTCCTGAGCAGTACTTC.

The V and J genes are TRBV5-1 and TRBJ2-6; TRBD2 might be the D (5 bases). V lost 0 bases, J lost 4 bases, and 11 bases lay in between. The CDR3 runs 16 residues. The germline V gene encodes CDR1 SGHRS and CDR2 YFSETQ. This chain's CDR3 is CASSLDSGGGANVLTF. CDR3 nucleotides: TGCGCCAGCAGCTTGGATTCCGGAGGAGGGGCCAACGTCCTGACTTTC.

The chain combines TRBV2 with TRBJ2-5; possible D gene TRBD2, 5 bases. Germline CDR1 is SNHLY and CDR2 is FYNNEI. The V and J ends lost 5 bases and 3 bases respectively, with 7 bases between them. The CDR3 totals 12 residues. CDR3 region: CASSMTKETQYF. CDR3 nucleotides: TGTGCCAGCAGTATGACTAAAGAGACCCAGTACTTC. The whole variable domain, remainder taken from reference TRBV2 and TRBJ2-5, is EPEVTQTPSHQVTQMGQEVILRCVPISNHLYFYWYRQILGQKVEFLVSFYNNEISEKSEIFDDQFSVERPDGSNFTLKIRSTKLEDSAMYFCASSMTKETQYFGPGTRLLVL.